The 14 T cell receptor beta chains given below trace back to one sample, sequenced in a study of neurological immune-mediated disorders. MiXCR, applied by TCRdb to the 5' RACE reads, yields one record per CDR3 protein. Of fewer than 40,000 distinct CDR3 sequences in the sample, approximately 6% are singletons; the top ten hold more than 2%. The specimen was CD4+ T cells from blood. These receptors were obtained from a woman aged 50 to 60 in good health.

This clonotype was seen ten or more times. The chain uses TRBV20-1 and TRBJ1-5; no definite D call. Trimming cost V 3 bases and J 1 base, with 10 bases left between them. The CDR3 runs 14 residues. Germline CDR1 and CDR2: DFQATT and SNEGSKA (reference sequence). The chain's CDR3 is CSASGSISNQPQHF. The DNA of the CDR3 is TGCAGTGCTAGCGGTTCCATAAGCAATCAGCCCCAGCATTTT.

This clonotype has a handful of counts. Here the CDR3 DNA reads TGTGCCACGTCTCAGGGACTCCAGAACACAGATACGCAGTATTTT. Its protein product is CATSQGLQNTDTQYF. This chain connects TRBV24-1 to TRBJ2-3, with D tentatively TRBD2 (6 bases). This CDR3 is built from 15 residues. The V gene lost 10 bases and the J gene lost 2 bases, with 18 bases spanning the gap. Germline CDR1 and CDR2: KGHDR and SFDVKD.

This clonotype has a count of ten or more. The V and J genes are TRBV7-2 and TRBJ1-2, with a tentative D call TRBD1 (5 bases). Trimming stripped 0 bases from V and 8 bases from J, with 13 bases between. Germline loops: CDR1 SGHTA, CDR2 FQGNSA. This CDR3 spans 14 amino acids. CDR3 residues: CASSLARGIEGYTF. CDR3 bases: TGTGCCAGCAGCTTAGCAAGGGGAATAGAAGGCTACACCTTC.

The sample holds many counts of this clonotype. The chain links TRBV5-1 to TRBJ2-2, with TRBD1 as a possible D gene (6 bases). CDR3 size: 16 residues. Germline V CDR1 and CDR2: SGHRS, YFSETQ. Between the trimmed V and J ends, which lost 2 bases and 1 base, there was a span of 12 bases. The chain's CDR3 is CASSLIQGLNTGELFF. DNA for the CDR3: TGCGCCAGCAGCTTAATACAGGGCCTGAACACCGGGGAGCTGTTTTTT.

This clonotype showed up many times. CDR3 sequence: CASSPQFTEAFF. DNA for the CDR3: TGTGCCAGCAGTCCACAGTTCACTGAAGCTTTCTTT. This chain links TRBV28 with TRBJ1-1, with no clear D. V lost 5 bases, J lost 4 bases, and 8 bases lay in between. Germline V gene sequence: CDR1 MDHEN, CDR2 SYDVKM. This CDR3 has 12 residues.

This clonotype was found many times. V and J are TRBV4-1 and TRBJ1-4; no clear D. The V gene's germline CDR1 is MGHRA and CDR2 YSYEKL. Trimming took off 7 bases at V and 4 bases at J, with 13 bases between the two ends. The CDR3 consists of 14 residues. The CDR3 sequence: CASTLRVDNEKLFF. CDR3 nucleotide sequence: TGCGCCAGCACTCTTCGGGTAGATAATGAAAAACTGTTTTTT.

This clonotype came up many times. The V call is TRBV7-7, the J call TRBJ2-2, with D unresolved. The CDR3 loop spans 12 amino acids. Looked up from germline, CDR1 is SSHAT and CDR2 is FNYEAQ (reference sequence). V lost 5 bases and J 1 base, leaving 2 bases between the germline ends. CDR3 residues: CASSENTGELFF. The CDR3 bases are TGTGCCAGCAGCGAGAACACCGGGGAGCTGTTTTTT.

This clonotype was found many times. This sequence joins TRBV7-2 and TRBJ2-1; 7 nucleotides line up with TRBD1. Germline V gene lookup returns CDR1 SGHTA and CDR2 FQGNSA. This CDR3 is 15 amino acids long. Trimming cost V 5 bases and J 8 bases; bases outside gene matches: 12. The CDR3 here is CASSRGGDSLDEQFF. The CDR3 coding sequence is TGTGCCAGCAGCCGAGGGGGCGATTCTTTGGATGAGCAGTTCTTC.

This clonotype was detected many times. The genes are TRBV16 and TRBJ1-5; D unresolved. The germline V gene encodes CDR1 KGHSY and CDR2 FQNENV. The CDR3 runs to 15 residues. V was trimmed by 4 bases and J by 3 bases, leaving 13 bases between them. In DNA form, the CDR3 reads TGTGCCAGCAGCCTGAGAGGGCGAATCAATCAGCCCCAGCATTTT. It encodes CASSLRGRINQPQHF.

The sample holds many counts of this clonotype. This chain links TRBV15 with TRBJ2-1; no reliable D call. V shed 0 bases and J shed 2 bases, with 14 bases lying between them. Germline V lookup: CDR1 LNHNV, CDR2 YYDKDF (reference sequence). The CDR3 consists of 17 residues. The CDR3 is CATSRDLGSSTYNEQFF. The CDR3, as DNA: TGTGCCACCAGCAGAGATCTTGGCTCATCAACCTACAATGAGCAGTTCTTC.

The chain recombines TRBV5-4 with TRBJ2-7; 14 nucleotides match TRBD2. Germline values: CDR1 SGHNT, CDR2 YYREEE (reference sequence). J gave up 7 bases and V 5 bases, and 5 bases lay outside the gene matches. This CDR3 has 14 residues. For the CDR3, the DNA is TGTGCCAGCAGTCTAGGGACTAGCGGGAGTGAGCAGTACTTC. As protein: CASSLGTSGSEQYF.

There are a few counts of this clonotype. The rearrangement uses TRBV19 and TRBJ2-1; perhaps TRBD1 as D (5 bases). V was shortened by 4 bases and J by 7 bases, with 20 bases between the two germline ends. Germline-derived CDR1 and CDR2 are LNHDA and SQIVND (reference sequence). The CDR3 has 16 amino acids. The CDR3 region is CASSTNTGQGRNEQFF. CDR3 DNA: TGTGCCAGTAGTACTAATACGGGCCAGGGCCGTAATGAGCAGTTCTTC.

This clonotype was observed at least ten times. The V gene is TRBV20-1, the J gene TRBJ1-1; D perhaps matches TRBD1 (5 bases). This CDR3 spans 13 amino acids. The germline V gene encodes CDR1 DFQATT and CDR2 SNEGSKA (reference sequence). Trimming left V 1 base short and J 4 bases short, with 10 bases between. The CDR3 loop reads CSARGGLATEAFF. The DNA for the CDR3 is TGCAGTGCTAGAGGGGGGTTGGCCACTGAAGCTTTCTTT.

This clonotype was seen at least ten times. This CDR3 is CASAPVTYEQYF. The DNA for the CDR3 is TGTGCCAGCGCGCCCGTGACCTACGAGCAGTACTTC. The chain employs TRBV7-8 and TRBJ2-7; D is uncertain. Germline-derived CDR1 and CDR2 are SGHVS and FQNEAQ. This CDR3 has 12 residues. V was pared by 8 bases and J by 2 bases, with 10 bases between. Drawing the rest from reference TRBV7-8 and TRBJ2-7, the complete variable domain is GAGVSQSPRYKVAKRGQDVALRCDPISGHVSLFWYQQALGQGPEFLTYFQNEAQLDKSGLPSDRFFAERPEGSVSTLKIQRTQQEDSAVYLCASAPVTYEQYFGPGTRLTVT.